Shown below are 18 T cell receptor beta chains from a single sample sequenced in a study of cytomegalovirus exposure and HLA in healthy donors. In the PCR, 60 Vbeta and 13 Jbeta primers were used. Clones were sequenced by immunoSEQ multiplex PCR, and TCRdb holds only the in-frame ones, with some missing. The repertoire holds roughly 240,000 clones, around 84% seen once, with 0.24% in the top ten. Material: PBMCs. These receptors came from a girl aged 2 to 9 in good health and CMV-seronegative.

About this clone: At one end the junction does not follow the germline gene, possibly because of a read error. In the same sample, other DNA sequences code for this CDR3. V usage is TRBV2 and J usage is TRBJ2-7; tentatively, D is TRBD2 (6 bases). Germline CDR1 and CDR2: SNHLY and FYNNEI. The CDR3 is made up of 13 amino acids. CDR3 sequence reads: CASERDLSYEQYF. In DNA form, the CDR3 reads TGTGCCAGCGAACGGGACTTATCCTACGAACAGTACTTC.

This sequence joins TRBV15 and TRBJ2-5; TRBD2 agrees at 8 bases. The V gene's germline CDR1 is LNHNV and CDR2 YYDKDF (reference sequence). The J segment lost 1 base and the V segment lost 2 bases, leaving 0 bases of the junction unmatched. The CDR3 contains 14 residues. CDR3 residues: CATSRSGGQETQYF. CDR3 DNA: TGTGCCACCAGCAGAAGCGGGGGCCAAGAGACCCAGTACTTC.

The V and J genes are TRBV2 and TRBJ2-7; D uncertain. This CDR3 comprises 11 residues. Trimming took 6 bases from V and 2 from J, leaving 5 bases between them. CDR1 is SNHLY and CDR2 is FYNNEI in the germline V gene. CDR3 sequence: CASSQTYEQYF. The CDR3 coding sequence is TGTGCCAGCAGCCAGACCTACGAGCAGTACTTC.

The J gene is TRBJ2-1, the V gene TRBV7-9; 8 bases line up with TRBD2. Unmatched junction bases numbered 8, after V lost 11 bases and J lost 8 bases. There are 12 residues in the CDR3. Germline CDR1 reads SEHNR; CDR2 reads FQNEAQ (reference sequence). The CDR3 sequence: CAGGGREHEQFF. CDR3 coding DNA: TGTGCCGGCGGGGGGCGGGAGCATGAGCAGTTCTTC.

The chain has TRBV5-1 and TRBJ2-4, with 9 bases identical to TRBD2. Trimming took 6 bases from V and 9 from J; bases not matched to a gene: 7. The CDR3 runs 13 residues. CDR1 and CDR2 (germline): SGHRS, YFSETQ. The CDR3 DNA reads TGCGCCAGCACCCGCGGGGGGGACGGCATTCAGTACTTC. Amino acid sequence: CASTRGGDGIQYF.

The chain links TRBV10-1 to TRBJ2-1, with a tentative D call TRBD1 (6 bases). Germline CDR1 is WNHNN and CDR2 is SYGVQD (reference sequence). The V and J ends lost 1 base and 6 bases respectively, with 16 bases between them. The CDR3 loop spans 16 amino acids. The CDR3 region has the DNA TGCGCCAGCAGTGAGTACGGCAGGGGAATAACCAATGAGCAGTTCTTC. Its translation: CASSEYGRGITNEQFF.

The rearrangement joins TRBV5-1 to TRBJ2-7; D is perhaps TRBD2 (5 bases). CDR3 length: 14 amino acids. Trimming removed 0 bases at V and 2 bases at J, with 9 bases between. CDR1 SGHRS and CDR2 YFSETQ come from the germline V gene. This CDR3 reads CASSLVSGTYEQYF. CDR3 in DNA: TGCGCCAGCAGCTTGGTCTCCGGGACCTACGAGCAGTACTTC.

The V gene is TRBV27, the J gene TRBJ2-5, with 8 bases matching TRBD1. V shed 5 bases, J shed 1 base, and the junction held 6 bases outside the gene matches. This CDR3 is built from 15 residues. Germline V gene sequence: CDR1 MNHEY, CDR2 SMNVEV (reference sequence). The CDR3 nucleotides read TGTGCCAGCAGTCCCGGGACAGGCCTCCAAGAGACCCAGTACTTC. It is translated as CASSPGTGLQETQYF.

The V and J genes are TRBV5-1 and TRBJ2-3; 8 bases line up with TRBD2. The V and J ends lost 7 bases and 4 bases, in that order; junction bases with no gene match: 5. The CDR3 sequence is 13 residues long. From germline, CDR1 is SGHRS and CDR2 YFSETQ. CDR3 loop: CASGLAIPDTQYF. CDR3 nucleotides: TGCGCCAGCGGACTAGCAATCCCAGATACGCAGTATTTT.

This chain connects TRBV30 to TRBJ2-7; 7 bases align to TRBD2. The CDR3 covers 14 residues. Germline V lookup: CDR1 GTSNPN, CDR2 SVGIG (reference sequence). With V trimmed by 0 bases and J by 0 bases, 2 bases remained unmatched. The DNA for the CDR3 is TGTGCCTGGAGTGTACCTAGCGGCTCCTACGAGCAGTACTTC. The encoded protein is CAWSVPSGSYEQYF.

The chain uses TRBV6-5 and TRBJ1-2; the match to TRBD1 covers 8 bases. Germline V gives CDR1 MNHEY, CDR2 SVGAGI. V lost 2 bases and J lost 4; bases outside the gene matches: 9. The CDR3 runs 16 residues. For the CDR3, the DNA is TGTGCCAGCAGTTACCTCGGACAGGGTGCTTTCTATGGCTACACCTTC. Its protein is CASSYLGQGAFYGYTF.

The chain is built from TRBV6-5 and TRBJ1-1; D perhaps matches TRBD1 (5 bases). Germline-derived CDR1 and CDR2 are MNHEY and SVGAGI. This CDR3 has 14 amino acids. Trimming took 2 bases from V and 3 from J, leaving 10 bases between them. The CDR3 nucleotides read TGTGCCAGCAGTTACGGGGGAGGGTACACTGAAGCTTTCTTT. Its translation is CASSYGGGYTEAFF.

As to this clone: An end of the junction does not agree with germline; a read error may underlie this. The V gene is TRBV5-4, the J gene TRBJ2-5; D ambiguous. CDR3 length equals 14 residues. Per the germline V gene, CDR1 is SGHNT and CDR2 is YYREEE (reference sequence). The CDR3 sequence is CASSLGSTQETQYF. The CDR3 nucleotides are TGTGCCAGCAGCTTGGGCAGCACCCAAGAGACTCAGTACTTC.

This clone was seen once. The V gene is TRBV7-8, the J gene TRBJ1-1, with no clear D. The V end was cut by 5 bases, the J end by 4 bases, with 8 bases between. The germline CDR1 and CDR2 sequences are SGHVS and FQNEAQ. The CDR3 has 12 residues. The CDR3 here is CASSHPGTEAFF. Written as DNA, the CDR3 is TGTGCCAGCAGCCACCCCGGCACTGAAGCTTTCTTT.

This clone came up once. This sequence joins TRBV5-6 and TRBJ1-2; D ambiguous. Trimming shortened V by 2 bases and J by 5 bases, and 10 bases separated the two germline ends. Germline CDR1 and CDR2: SGHDT and YYEEEE. The CDR3 totals 13 residues. The CDR3 DNA sequence: TGTGCCAGCAGCTTTGTCAGGACTTATGGCTACACCTTC. This gives the protein CASSFVRTYGYTF.

The V gene is TRBV29-1, the J gene TRBJ2-7, with D unclear. CDR1 SQVTM and CDR2 ANQGSEA come from the germline V gene. CDR3 length: 13 amino acids. V was pared by 0 bases and J by 0 bases, with 6 bases between. CDR3 bases: TGCAGCGTTGAAGATCGCGTCTCCTACGAGCAGTACTTC. Translated, it gives CSVEDRVSYEQYF.

V usage is TRBV11-3 and J usage is TRBJ2-5; 8 bases match TRBD2. The CDR3 consists of 20 residues. CDR1 is SGHNT, CDR2 YENEEA, per germline. V gave up 5 bases and J gave up 1 base; unmatched junction bases: 21. As DNA, the CDR3 is TGTGCCAGCAGCCCCCCTCGTTTTGTTAAGCGGACTAGCATCCAAGAGACCCAGTACTTC. Protein sequence: CASSPPRFVKRTSIQETQYF.

The chain combines TRBV7-2 with TRBJ1-1; D may be TRBD1 (6 bases). Trimming stripped 4 bases from V and 1 base from J, with 10 bases between. Germline-derived CDR1 and CDR2 are SGHTA and FQGNSA. The CDR3 has 14 residues. In DNA, the CDR3 is TGTGCCAGCAGCTATACAGGGTGGAACACTGAAGCTTTCTTT. Amino acid sequence: CASSYTGWNTEAFF.